This T cell receptor (beta chain) was sequenced during a study of blood T cell repertoires in COVID-19. Study information: The United States, Italy and Spain provided the acute and convalescent COVID-19 samples. Nucleic acid was either cDNA or gDNA, and it came from T cells, B-cell-depleted T cells, or PBMCs.

CDR1 is SGHAT, CDR2 FQNNGV, per germline. This CDR3 contains 15 residues. V lost 5 bases, J lost 2 bases, and 5 bases stayed unmatched. As processed by the authors: Reference gene primer amplification gave nucleated cell count estimates. The table came from immunoSEQ multiplex PCR; TCRdb's copy has only in-frame clones and leaves some out. Clone size and the V and J calls come from that table; the DNA yielded D and trimming. The table shows just over 75,000 clones, with 84% occurring only once. The receptor's source is a man aged 50-60 years with acute or convalescent COVID-19. V and J are TRBV11-2 and TRBJ2-5, with 10 bases matching TRBD2. The material sequenced was peripheral blood. In nucleotides, the CDR3 is TGTGCCAGCAGCCAAGCAGCGGGGGGGCAAGAGACCCAGTACTTC. Translating it yields CASSQAAGGQETQYF.